This TCR beta chain was captured by sequencing in a study of blood T cell repertoires in COVID-19. Deletions cut 1 base from V and 5 bases from J, with 8 bases between. CDR3 length: 13 amino acids. This clone was detected once. Clones were read by immunoSEQ multiplex PCR, and TCRdb kept only the in-frame ones, dropping some. Found here are some 180,000 clones, roughly 80% of them singletons; the top ten hold less than 5.5%. The receptor comes from a woman aged 55-75 years with acute COVID-19. Sequencing input: PBMCs or T cells enriched from blood (not recorded which). J is TRBJ1-1 and V is TRBV12-3 or TRBV12-4; D is unresolved. CDR3: CASSLVLLTEAFF. CDR3 nucleotides: TGTGCCAGCAGTTTAGTCCTTTTGACTGAAGCTTTCTTT.